The 23 T cell receptor beta chains below come from one sample, sequenced in a study of siplizumab effects on memory and regulatory T cells. Profiled with immunoSEQ multiplex PCR; TCRdb holds only in-frame clones, not every one. Seen here are about 50,000 clones, roughly 87% observed once, and the top ten hold approximately 0.35%. Sequencing used naive CD8+ T cells sorted from blood. The receptors were sampled from a human donor in good health.

The V gene is TRBV2, the J gene TRBJ1-2; D is unclear. The CDR3 is made up of 13 amino acids. Per germline, CDR1 SNHLY and CDR2 FYNNEI. Trimming removed 7 bases from V and 4 bases from J, with 13 bases in between. Written as DNA, the CDR3 is TGTGCCAGCAACCCAAGAGGGCCCTATGGCTACACCTTC. Protein: CASNPRGPYGYTF.

This sequence joins TRBV7-6 and TRBJ2-7, with 8 bases aligning to TRBD2. Germline loops: CDR1 SGHVS, CDR2 FNYEAQ. The CDR3 runs to 15 residues. J was trimmed by 6 bases and V by 5 bases; bases with no gene match: 12. CDR3 residues: CASSLARGGVFEQYF. CDR3 bases: TGTGCCAGCAGCCTTGCTCGGGGGGGCGTATTCGAGCAGTACTTC.

This chain connects TRBV5-1 to TRBJ2-7, with D hard to call. V lost 4 bases, J lost 2 bases, and 13 bases lay in between. From germline, CDR1 is SGHRS and CDR2 YFSETQ. The CDR3 loop spans 14 amino acids. Here the CDR3 DNA reads TGCGCCAGCAGCCTGGGGTTGGGCCCCTACGAGCAGTACTTC. It codes for CASSLGLGPYEQYF.

This clone was recorded a few times. The chain joins TRBV27 to TRBJ2-2; D possibly corresponds to TRBD2 (7 bases). This CDR3 comprises 13 residues. Between the trimmed V and J ends, which lost 8 bases and 6 bases, there was a span of 13 bases. Germline CDR1 reads MNHEY; CDR2 reads SMNVEV (reference sequence). CDR3 sequence: CASGGGNPGELFF. The CDR3 region has the DNA TGTGCCAGCGGGGGGGGCAATCCCGGGGAGCTGTTTTTT.

This clone was seen just once. CDR3 sequence (DNA): TGTGCCAGCAGCCAGACAGGGGGTAGCTCCTACGAGCAGTACTTC. Residues: CASSQTGGSSYEQYF. The chain joins TRBV6-5 to TRBJ2-7; TRBD1 agrees at 9 bases. CDR1 and CDR2 (germline): MNHEY, SVGAGI. Germline trimming cut 6 bases from V and 0 bases from J; bases unmatched to any gene: 6. The CDR3 covers 15 residues.

This clone was detected only once. The rearrangement uses TRBV19 and TRBJ2-2, with D unresolved. The ends were cut back, 2 bases at V and 6 bases at J, with 7 bases in the middle. The CDR3 covers 13 residues. CDR1 is LNHDA, CDR2 SQIVND, per germline (reference sequence). The CDR3 protein is CASSITAAGELFF. In DNA, the CDR3 is TGTGCCAGTAGTATAACGGCGGCCGGGGAGCTGTTTTTT.

This chain connects TRBV27 to TRBJ2-5, with D possibly matching TRBD1 (6 bases). V lost 8 bases and J 5 bases, leaving 21 bases between the germline ends. This CDR3 has 15 residues. CDR1 and CDR2 (germline): MNHEY, SMNVEV (reference sequence). The CDR3 DNA reads as TGTGCCAGCCGTACCTTGCAGGGGTCAAAGGAGACCCAGTACTTC. This translates into CASRTLQGSKETQYF.

The chain combines TRBV10-3 with TRBJ2-1; 13 bases are a match to TRBD2. The V gene end was trimmed by 6 bases and the J gene end by 8 bases; junction bases not matched to a gene: 7. Germline CDR1 reads ENHRY; CDR2 reads SYGVKD. The CDR3 has 15 amino acids. This CDR3 reads CAIRELAGGTDEQFF. The CDR3, as DNA: TGTGCCATCAGGGAACTAGCGGGGGGGACGGATGAGCAGTTCTTC.

This sequence joins TRBV5-1 and TRBJ2-7; 7 nucleotides agree with TRBD2. Germline-derived CDR1 and CDR2 are SGHRS and YFSETQ. J lost 5 bases, V lost 2 bases, and 7 bases had no gene match. The CDR3 contains 14 residues. The CDR3 reads CASSFEIGGDEQYF. DNA of the CDR3: TGCGCCAGCAGCTTCGAAATTGGGGGGGACGAGCAGTACTTC. Full variable domain (missing parts from reference TRBV5-1 and TRBJ2-7): KAGVTQTPRYLIKTRGQQVTLSCSPISGHRSVSWYQQTPGQGLQFLFEYFSETQRNKGNFPGRFSGRQFSNSRSEMNVSTLELGDSALYLCASSFEIGGDEQYFGPGTRLTVT.

This rearrangement joins TRBV7-8 to TRBJ2-5; no clear D. V was pared by 1 base and J by 5 bases, with 14 bases between. Germline CDR1 and CDR2: SGHVS and FQNEAQ. The CDR3 extends over 15 amino acids. The CDR3: CASSLDRPSPETQYF. As DNA, the CDR3 is TGTGCCAGCAGCTTAGACAGACCCTCTCCCGAGACCCAGTACTTC.

The chain employs TRBV18 and TRBJ1-5, with 8 bases identical to TRBD1. V gave up 3 bases and J gave up 0 bases; unmatched junction bases: 10. This CDR3 comprises 18 residues. Germline CDR1 and CDR2: KGHSH and LQKENI. The CDR3 DNA is TGTGCCAGCTCACCGGCAGGGGGCTCCGTTTATAGCAATCAGCCCCAGCATTTT. Its translation: CASSPAGGSVYSNQPQHF. The complete variable domain, with remaining parts taken from reference TRBV18 and TRBJ1-5, reads NAGVMQNPRHLVRRRGQEARLRCSPMKGHSHVYWYRQLPEEGLKFMVYLQKENIIDESGMPKERFSAEFPKEGPSILRIQQVVRGDSAAYFCASSPAGGSVYSNQPQHFGDGTRLSIL.

The chain recombines TRBV10-3 with TRBJ2-4; no definite D call. From germline, CDR1 is ENHRY and CDR2 SYGVKD. The ends were cut back, 0 bases at V and 0 bases at J, with 9 bases in the middle. The CDR3 sequence is 16 residues long. DNA of the CDR3: TGTGCCATCAGTGAGTCGCAGGTCTTAGCCAAAAACATTCAGTACTTC. Amino acid sequence: CAISESQVLAKNIQYF.

The V and J genes are TRBV4-1 and TRBJ2-3; 7 bases line up with TRBD2. CDR3 length equals 17 residues. The J segment lost 3 bases and the V segment lost 0 bases, leaving 9 bases of the junction unmatched. Germline V CDR1 and CDR2: MGHRA, YSYEKL. CDR3 sequence: CASSQEPPAGLTDTQYF. The CDR3 DNA reads as TGCGCCAGCAGCCAAGAACCCCCAGCGGGATTGACAGATACGCAGTATTTT.

The chain joins TRBV2 to TRBJ1-1, with 7 nucleotides matching TRBD1. Germline values: CDR1 SNHLY, CDR2 FYNNEI. Losses at the gene ends were 8 bases for V and 4 bases for J; bases not matched to a gene: 7. The CDR3 has 13 amino acids. The CDR3 is CASPADRPTEAFF. DNA of the CDR3: TGTGCCAGCCCCGCGGACAGGCCCACTGAAGCTTTCTTT.

V is TRBV4-1 and J is TRBJ2-7; TRBD1 might be the D (6 bases). Trimming stripped 1 base from V and 3 bases from J, with 13 bases between. Per germline, CDR1 MGHRA and CDR2 YSYEKL. The CDR3 runs to 15 residues. CDR3: CASSQVLGAIYEQYF. The CDR3 region has the DNA TGCGCCAGCAGCCAAGTGTTGGGGGCTATCTACGAGCAGTACTTC.

CDR3: CASSLQAGQGPLLYF. The CDR3 bases are TGTGCCAGCAGCCTTCAGGCCGGACAGGGGCCTTTGCTGTACTTC. The chain recombines TRBV11-2 with TRBJ2-7; 9 bases match TRBD1. The CDR3 length is 15 residues. After removal of 5 bases from V and 12 bases from J, the junction contained 17 bases not matched to a gene. Per the germline V gene, CDR1 is SGHAT and CDR2 is FQNNGV.

On this clone itself: This same CDR3 is encoded by further DNA sequences in the sample. This chain uses TRBV6-1 with TRBJ2-3; possible D gene TRBD2, 6 bases. The CDR3 sequence is 13 residues long. V lost 9 bases and J 1 base, leaving 11 bases between the germline ends. Germline CDR1 is MNHNS and CDR2 is SASEGT. CDR3 sequence: CASQSSGTDTQYF. The CDR3 region has the DNA TGTGCCAGTCAGTCTAGCGGCACAGATACGCAGTATTTT.

The rearrangement uses TRBV20-1 and TRBJ2-7; D is ambiguous. The CDR3 extends over 11 amino acids. Looked up from germline, CDR1 is DFQATT and CDR2 is SNEGSKA (reference sequence). The germline V and J ends were trimmed by 0 bases and 3 bases, with 3 bases remaining between them. The CDR3 sequence: CSAREGYEQYF. The CDR3 DNA reads as TGCAGTGCTAGAGAGGGCTACGAGCAGTACTTC.

This sequence joins TRBV6-5 and TRBJ2-5; 7 bases match TRBD1. Germline assignment: CDR1 MNHEY and CDR2 SVGAGI. CDR3 size: 15 residues. V lost 8 bases and J lost 2; bases outside the gene matches: 11. The CDR3 DNA reads TGTGCCAGCCGCTTCCGGGACAGCAAACAAGAGACCCAGTACTTC. Its translation is CASRFRDSKQETQYF.

The chain joins TRBV11-3 to TRBJ2-1; a possible D gene is TRBD2 (6 bases). The V gene lost 0 bases and the J gene lost 3 bases, with 18 bases spanning the gap. Looked up from germline, CDR1 is SGHNT and CDR2 is YENEEA. This CDR3 contains 18 residues. CDR3 sequence: CASSLDLGGLDNYNEQFF. In DNA, the CDR3 is TGTGCCAGCAGCTTAGATCTGGGGGGACTGGACAACTACAATGAGCAGTTCTTC.

The V and J genes are TRBV25-1 and TRBJ1-1; D uncertain. CDR3 length: 11 amino acids. Germline V gives CDR1 MGHDK, CDR2 SYGVNS. Between the trimmed V and J ends, which lost 10 bases and 0 bases, there was a span of 6 bases. The CDR3 here is CATWVNTEAFF. CDR3 nucleotides: TGTGCCACCTGGGTGAACACTGAAGCTTTCTTT.

The chain joins TRBV6-5 to TRBJ2-1, with 7 bases fitting TRBD1. Germline assignment: CDR1 MNHEY and CDR2 SVGAGI. The CDR3 runs to 15 residues. V lost 5 bases and J lost 6; bases outside the gene matches: 10. In nucleotides, the CDR3 is TGTGCCAGCAGTCACGGACAGGTGACGGGCAATGAGCAGTTCTTC. Its translation is CASSHGQVTGNEQFF.

The chain carries TRBV27 and TRBJ2-7; 11 bases are a match to TRBD2. The V gene end was trimmed by 6 bases and the J gene end by 4 bases; junction bases not matched to a gene: 8. The CDR3 has 15 amino acids. Per germline, CDR1 MNHEY and CDR2 SMNVEV (reference sequence). CDR3 protein: CASRIGTSGTYEQYF. The CDR3 DNA sequence: TGTGCCAGCAGGATCGGGACTAGCGGAACTTACGAGCAGTACTTC.